A single sample is the source of the 2 T cell receptor beta chains below, sequenced in a study of T cells after yellow fever vaccination. TCRdb independently ran MiXCR on the 5' RACE reads; one entry per CDR3 protein. This sample has 150,000 to 200,000 distinct CDR3 sequences, with roughly 8.8% found just once. The sequenced sample was CD8+ T cells sorted from PBMCs, obtained 45 days after the yellow fever booster vaccination. The source of these receptors is a man between 18 and 29 years old who received the YFV17D yellow fever vaccine.

This clonotype was seen more than once but under ten times. The chain carries TRBV29-1 and TRBJ2-7; D possibly corresponds to TRBD2 (6 bases). Germline CDR1 and CDR2: SQVTM and ANQGSEA. V was pared by 7 bases and J by 4 bases, with 17 bases between. The CDR3 has 13 amino acids. The CDR3 is CSAIFDSGYEQYV. The DNA of the CDR3 is TGCAGCGCCATCTTTGACAGCGGGTACGAGCAGTACGTC.

This clonotype was seen more than once but under ten times. The CDR3 DNA sequence: TGCGCCAGCAGCCAACGTAAACTAGCGGGGGGGACGAACACCGGGGAGCTGTTTTTT. This sequence encodes CASSQRKLAGGTNTGELFF. The chain couples TRBV4-1 to TRBJ2-2, with 13 bases aligning to TRBD2. The germline V gene has CDR1 MGHRA and CDR2 YSYEKL. The V gene end was trimmed by 2 bases and the J gene end by 0 bases; junction bases not matched to a gene: 6. The CDR3 runs 19 residues.